This TCR beta chain was sequenced during a study of cytomegalovirus exposure and HLA in healthy donors. Across the study: Researchers found that approximately 85% of around 400 genotyped donors fell within the Caucasian-associated ancestry cluster. Study-wide results and caveats: The majority of TCR sequences were rare, yet some public TCRs appeared in many donors.

On this clone: Its antigen is not known.

Healthy bone marrow donors made up the donor group. PCR primers comprised 60 Vbeta and 13 Jbeta primers. Libraries were prepared by immunoSEQ multiplex PCR; TCRdb keeps only in-frame clonotypes and omits some of them. The table records some 110,000 clones, 83% of them present only once. The CDR3 is 18 amino acids. Per the germline V gene, CDR1 is SGHRS and CDR2 is YFSETQ. J was trimmed by 2 bases and V by 5 bases; bases with no gene match: 10. The source material was PBMCs. This sequence joins TRBV5-1 and TRBJ2-7; 16 bases are a match to TRBD2. This receptor was taken from a man younger than 35 in good health and CMV-seronegative. CDR3 in DNA: TGCGCCAGCAGTCTGCCTCCGGGACTAGCGGGAGGGGCCTACGAGCAGTACTTC. This codes for CASSLPPGLAGGAYEQYF.